A single sample is the source of the 14 T cell receptor beta chains below, sequenced in a study of T-cell memory formation after mild COVID-19. TCRdb re-called the 5' RACE reads with MiXCR, one entry per CDR3 protein. Here the sample spans 530,000 or so distinct CDR3 sequences, 17% being singletons. The sequenced sample was PBMCs or a T cell subset sorted from them (not recorded which). These receptors originate from an adult woman who had mild COVID-19 (a few samples of this study predate the infection). Cell type and time point are not known.

This clonotype was recorded a few times. The rearrangement joins TRBV30 to TRBJ2-7; TRBD1 matches at 7 bases. The CDR3 runs to 15 residues. Germline CDR1 is GTSNPN and CDR2 is SVGIG (reference sequence). V gave up 2 bases and J gave up 3 bases; unmatched junction bases: 10. CDR3: CAWSTRTGIHYEQYF. CDR3 DNA sequence: TGTGCCTGGAGTACCCGGACAGGTATACACTACGAGCAGTACTTC. The whole variable domain, remainder taken from reference TRBV30 and TRBJ2-7, is SQTIHQWPATLVQPVGSPLSLECTVEGTSNPNLYWYRQAAGRGLQLLFYSVGIGQISSEVPQNLSASRPQDRQFILSSKKLLLSDSGFYLCAWSTRTGIHYEQYFGPGTRLTVT.

The chain recombines TRBV5-1 with TRBJ2-3; D is possibly TRBD1 (6 bases). Trimming removed 0 bases from V and 1 base from J, with 9 bases in between. This CDR3 comprises 15 residues. Germline V gene data show CDR1 as SGHRS and CDR2 as YFSETQ. The CDR3 DNA reads as TGCGCCAGCAGCTTGGCGCCAGGGGGCACAGATACGCAGTATTTT. Translating gives CASSLAPGGTDTQYF.

The chain links TRBV15 to TRBJ2-3, with TRBD1 matching 11 bases. The trim removed 5 bases at V and 2 bases at J, leaving 3 bases unmatched. In germline, CDR1 is LNHNV, CDR2 YYDKDF (reference sequence). CDR3 length: 15 residues. In nucleotides, the CDR3 is TGTGCCACCAGCGAAGGACAGGGGGCCACAGATACGCAGTATTTT. Translated, it gives CATSEGQGATDTQYF.

This clonotype was seen more than once but under ten times. CDR3 coding DNA: TGCAGCGTACCCAAGGGGGCGGTGGAGACCCAGTACTTC. It is translated as CSVPKGAVETQYF. The V call is TRBV29-1, the J call TRBJ2-5, with TRBD1 identical over 7 bases. Germline V CDR1 and CDR2: SQVTM, ANQGSEA. J lost 5 bases, V lost 6 bases, and 9 bases had no gene match. This CDR3 spans 13 amino acids.

The chain uses TRBV7-2 and TRBJ2-3; D is undetermined. Germline CDR1 and CDR2: SGHTA and FQGNSA. V lost 5 bases and J 5 bases, leaving 11 bases between the germline ends. The CDR3 length is 13 residues. CDR3 in amino acids: CASSPLMGDTQYF. CDR3 bases: TGTGCCAGCAGCCCCCTCATGGGAGATACGCAGTATTTT.

The V call is TRBV30, the J call TRBJ2-7; either TRBD1 or TRBD2 may supply D (5 bases each). Germline V gene lookup returns CDR1 GTSNPN and CDR2 SVGIG (reference sequence). Trimming shortened V by 3 bases and J by 3 bases, and 18 bases separated the two germline ends. The CDR3 runs to 15 residues. The CDR3 loop is CAWRDFGAPIYEQYF. CDR3 DNA: TGTGCCTGGAGGGACTTTGGGGCTCCTATCTACGAGCAGTACTTC.

This CDR3 is CASSPQRYASEQFF. In DNA, the CDR3 is TGTGCCAGCTCACCCCAGAGGTACGCAAGTGAGCAGTTCTTC. The V and J genes are TRBV18 and TRBJ2-1; D ambiguous. The V gene lost 3 bases and the J gene lost 9 bases, with 15 bases spanning the gap. From germline, CDR1 is KGHSH and CDR2 LQKENI. This CDR3 spans 14 amino acids.

This rearrangement joins TRBV18 to TRBJ1-4; no reliable D call. There are 15 residues in the CDR3. Germline assignment: CDR1 KGHSH and CDR2 LQKENI. V was trimmed by 3 bases and J by 0 bases, leaving 8 bases between them. CDR3 coding DNA: TGTGCCAGCTCACCTGGGAGGGCAACTAATGAAAAACTGTTTTTT. Protein sequence: CASSPGRATNEKLFF.

The rearrangement links TRBV15 to TRBJ1-1; no clear D. The CDR3 runs to 13 residues. Trimming shortened V by 2 bases and J by 1 base, and 5 bases separated the two germline ends. CDR1 is LNHNV, CDR2 YYDKDF, per germline (reference sequence). DNA of the CDR3: TGTGCCACCAGCAGACGGGCGAACACTGAAGCTTTCTTT. It codes for CATSRRANTEAFF.

The chain's CDR3 is CASRSTGENTIYF. For the CDR3, the DNA is TGTGCCAGCAGATCCACAGGGGAAAACACCATATATTTT. V and J are TRBV12-3 or TRBV12-4 and TRBJ1-3; 7 bases are a match to TRBD1. The CDR3 spans 13 residues. Losses at the gene ends were 6 bases for V and 6 bases for J; bases not matched to a gene: 5.

The CDR3 loop is CASSLTGGRETQYF. The CDR3 DNA reads as TGTGCCAGCAGTTTAACGGGGGGGCGAGAGACCCAGTACTTC. This chain connects TRBV12-3 or TRBV12-4 to TRBJ2-5; 8 bases map to TRBD2. V lost 2 bases and J lost 4; bases outside the gene matches: 3. CDR3 length: 14 residues.

A few counts support this clonotype. This chain links TRBV3-1 with TRBJ1-1; D is ambiguous. Germline V gene lookup returns CDR1 LGHDT and CDR2 YNNKEL (reference sequence). The V end was cut by 2 bases, the J end by 5 bases, with 21 bases between. The CDR3 totals 17 residues. CDR3 protein: CASSQLPGVEDRTEAFF. Written as DNA, the CDR3 is TGTGCCAGCAGCCAACTCCCGGGAGTCGAAGATCGGACTGAAGCTTTCTTT.

This clonotype was detected a few times. This chain joins TRBV6-2 or TRBV6-3 and TRBJ2-1; the match to TRBD2 covers 12 bases. The CDR3 is made up of 15 amino acids. Germline assignment: CDR1 MNHEY and CDR2 SVGEGT. Germline trimming cut 8 bases from V and 10 bases from J; bases unmatched to any gene: 12. The CDR3 DNA reads TGTGCCAGCGCACTTCCGGGACTAGCGGGTAGGGAGCAGTTCTTC. Its protein product is CASALPGLAGREQFF.

The chain is built from TRBV29-1 and TRBJ2-7, with TRBD1 as a possible D gene (6 bases). The CDR3 length is 14 residues. CDR1 is SQVTM and CDR2 is ANQGSEA in the germline V gene. Trimming took 4 bases from V and 3 from J, leaving 16 bases between them. CDR3 sequence (DNA): TGCAGCGTTGCCCTTACAGGGATCTTCTACGAGCAGTACTTC. Protein product: CSVALTGIFYEQYF.